This passage covers 24 T cell receptor beta chains from one sample sequenced in a study of T cell responses to AZD1222 COVID-19 vaccine. The protocol was immunoSEQ multiplex PCR, while the TCRdb copy is restricted to in-frame clones and leaves out a portion. The sample includes nearly 110,000 clones, 75% to 95% of them seen just once. This sample comprised peripheral blood, obtained 28 days after the second AZD1222 dose. The receptors shown here come from an adult who received the AZD1222 COVID-19 vaccine.

V is TRBV5-4 and J is TRBJ1-1, with 7 bases identical to TRBD1. After removal of 3 bases from V and 0 bases from J, the junction contained 2 bases not matched to a gene. The CDR3 is 14 amino acids. The germline V gene has CDR1 SGHNT and CDR2 YYREEE (reference sequence). The CDR3 DNA is TGTGCCAGCAGCTGGGACAGCTTGAACACTGAAGCTTTCTTT. Its protein is CASSWDSLNTEAFF.

The chain recombines TRBV6-2 or TRBV6-3 with TRBJ2-3; D possibly matches TRBD1 or TRBD2 (6 bases each). Germline V lookup: CDR1 MNHEY, CDR2 SVGEGT. V was pared by 2 bases and J by 2 bases, with 11 bases between. The CDR3 spans 15 residues. The CDR3 nucleotides read TGTGCCAGCAGTTACGGGGGGCAGGACACAGATACGCAGTATTTT. The encoded protein is CASSYGGQDTDTQYF.

The rearrangement links TRBV9 to TRBJ2-2, with D hard to call. The CDR3 sequence is 15 residues long. CDR1 and CDR2 from the germline V gene are SGDLS and YYNGEE. V lost 2 bases and J lost 3, with 11 bases in between. CDR3 sequence reads: CASSVDPQYTGELFF. CDR3 nucleotide sequence: TGTGCCAGCAGCGTCGATCCCCAATACACCGGGGAGCTGTTTTTT. The whole variable domain, remainder taken from reference TRBV9 and TRBJ2-2, is DSGVTQTPKHLITATGQRVTLRCSPRSGDLSVYWYQQSLDQGLQFLIQYYNGEERAKGNILERFSAQQFPDLHSELNLSSLELGDSALYFCASSVDPQYTGELFFGEGSRLTVL.

The chain carries TRBV7-2 and TRBJ2-2; tentatively, D is TRBD1 or TRBD2 (5 bases each). Germline values: CDR1 SGHTA, CDR2 FQGNSA. Trimming took off 6 bases at V and 9 bases at J, with 14 bases between the two ends. This CDR3 is built from 13 residues. The CDR3 loop reads CASSISSGRELFF. The CDR3 coding sequence is TGTGCCAGCAGTATAAGTTCGGGACGGGAGCTGTTTTTT. The variable domain in full, with the rest retrieved from reference TRBV7-2 and TRBJ2-2, is GAGVSQSPSNKVTEKGKDVELRCDPISGHTALYWYRQSLGQGLEFLIYFQGNSAPDKSGLPSDRFSAERTGGSVSTLTIQRTQQEDSAVYLCASSISSGRELFFGEGSRLTVL.

This clone has just one count. The DNA of the CDR3 is TGTGCCAGCATCGGGGATACAGGGTTTGAAGCTTTCTTT. It specifies CASIGDTGFEAFF. The chain has TRBV25-1 and TRBJ1-1; tentative D call: TRBD1 (6 bases). The V end lost 7 bases, the J end lost 7 bases, and 16 bases lay between the germline ends. The V gene's germline CDR1 is MGHDK and CDR2 SYGVNS. This CDR3 comprises 13 residues.

The rearrangement uses TRBV27 and TRBJ1-2; D gene unclear. V shed 5 bases and J shed 7 bases, with 8 bases lying between them. This CDR3 is 11 amino acids long. Germline CDR1 is MNHEY and CDR2 is SMNVEV (reference sequence). The CDR3 bases are TGTGCCAGCAGTAACTGGGCTGGCTACACCTTC. Protein product: CASSNWAGYTF.

The V and J genes are TRBV4-1 and TRBJ1-3, with D tentatively TRBD1 (5 bases). Germline CDR1 reads MGHRA; CDR2 reads YSYEKL. V was cut by 0 bases and J by 6 bases, with 15 bases left in between. The CDR3 extends over 16 amino acids. CDR3 region: CASSQDGGKGVNTIYF. The DNA of the CDR3 is TGCGCCAGCAGCCAAGATGGGGGTAAGGGCGTAAACACCATATATTTT.

J is TRBJ2-5 and V is TRBV11-3; no clear D gene. Germline V lookup: CDR1 SGHNT, CDR2 YENEEA. This CDR3 has 15 amino acids. V lost 4 bases and J lost 3, with 15 bases in between. CDR3 loop: CASSSPRLRKETQYF. The CDR3 bases are TGTGCCAGCAGCTCCCCGAGGTTACGGAAAGAGACCCAGTACTTC.

J is TRBJ2-6 and V is TRBV19; tentatively, D is TRBD1 (6 bases). Deletions cut 4 bases from V and 0 bases from J, with 19 bases between. Germline CDR1 is LNHDA and CDR2 is SQIVND (reference sequence). The CDR3 is made up of 19 amino acids. The DNA for the CDR3 is TGTGCCAGTAGTAGAATCGGGACAAGGATTTTCTCTGGGGCCAACGTCCTGACTTTC. This translates into CASSRIGTRIFSGANVLTF.

This clone was seen a few times. The chain links TRBV2 to TRBJ2-5; no reliable D call. The V end was cut by 0 bases, the J end by 2 bases, with 7 bases between. Germline loops: CDR1 SNHLY, CDR2 FYNNEI. The CDR3 is 14 amino acids. The CDR3 is CASSEARLQETQYF. Here the CDR3 DNA reads TGTGCCAGCAGTGAAGCGCGGTTACAAGAGACCCAGTACTTC.

The chain is built from TRBV5-5 and TRBJ1-2, with D possibly being TRBD1 (5 bases). CDR3 length: 15 residues. V lost 3 bases to trimming and J lost 2 bases, with 14 bases between them. The germline gives CDR1 SGHKS, CDR2 YYEKEE (reference sequence). The CDR3, as DNA: TGTGCCAGCAGCTACAGACAGTACATAAACTATGGCTACACCTTC. It is translated as CASSYRQYINYGYTF.

CDR3 DNA: TGTGCCAGCAGTTACTCTCCAGGGGACTACGAGCAGTACTTC. Its protein is CASSYSPGDYEQYF. This chain joins TRBV6-5 and TRBJ2-7; D may be TRBD1 (6 bases). The germline V gene has CDR1 MNHEY and CDR2 SVGAGI. The V gene lost 0 bases and the J gene lost 3 bases, with 9 bases spanning the gap. The CDR3 covers 14 residues.

V is TRBV27 and J is TRBJ2-5; 9 bases line up with TRBD1. CDR1 is MNHEY, CDR2 SMNVEV, per germline (reference sequence). V lost 9 bases and J lost 5; bases outside the gene matches: 7. The CDR3 covers 13 residues. The CDR3 DNA sequence: TGTGCCAGTGGACAGGGGAGATGGGAGACCCAGTACTTC. Its protein product is CASGQGRWETQYF.

The V and J genes are TRBV29-1 and TRBJ2-2; 10 bases are a match to TRBD1. The V gene end was trimmed by 7 bases and the J gene end by 6 bases; junction bases not matched to a gene: 5. Germline CDR1 and CDR2: SQVTM and ANQGSEA. This CDR3 has 13 residues. The CDR3 bases are TGCAGCGGCCGGACAGGGGGTGCCGGGGAGCTGTTTTTT. Its translation: CSGRTGGAGELFF.

This chain connects TRBV7-2 to TRBJ1-4, with 9 positions matching TRBD1. Germline CDR1 SGHTA, CDR2 FQGNSA. The CDR3 consists of 16 residues. V was clipped by 4 bases and J by 6 bases; unmatched bases: 9. The CDR3 DNA reads as TGTGCCAGCAGCTGGGCCCTGGGACAGGGAGATGAAAAACTGTTTTTT. Amino acids: CASSWALGQGDEKLFF. The entire variable domain, with the rest obtained from reference TRBV7-2 and TRBJ1-4, is as follows: GAGVSQSPSNKVTEKGKDVELRCDPISGHTALYWYRQSLGQGLEFLIYFQGNSAPDKSGLPSDRFSAERTGGSVSTLTIQRTQQEDSAVYLCASSWALGQGDEKLFFGSGTQLSVL.

The rearrangement uses TRBV6-1 and TRBJ2-5, with D perhaps matching TRBD1 (5 bases). TRBJ2-7 explains the end of the DNA better; the J call may be wrong. The CDR3 is made up of 15 amino acids. Germline assignment: CDR1 MNHNS and CDR2 SASEGT. In DNA, the CDR3 is TGTGCCAGCAGTGAAGGGGCAGGGTCGGACTACGAGCAGTACTTC. It specifies CASSEGAGSDYEQYF.

The V and J genes are TRBV28 and TRBJ2-5; D may correspond to TRBD1 or TRBD2 (6 bases each). V was clipped by 6 bases and J by 6 bases, with 11 bases between them. In germline, CDR1 is MDHEN, CDR2 SYDVKM. This CDR3 spans 12 amino acids. CDR3 in amino acids: CASSSGAQTQYF. The CDR3 nucleotides are TGTGCCAGCAGCTCGGGGGCACAGACCCAGTACTTC. Full variable domain (rest looked up from reference TRBV28 and TRBJ2-5): DVKVTQSSRYLVKRTGEKVFLECVQDMDHENMFWYRQDPGLGLRLIYFSYDVKMKEKGDIPEGYSVSREKKERFSLILESASTNQTSMYLCASSSGAQTQYFGPGTRLLVL.

CDR3 protein: CSVRAPENIQYF. The CDR3, as DNA: TGCAGCGTTAGGGCTCCCGAAAACATTCAGTACTTC. The chain couples TRBV29-1 to TRBJ2-4; D not resolved. The CDR3 has 12 residues. The germline V and J ends were trimmed by 5 bases and 5 bases, with 10 bases remaining between them. Germline values: CDR1 SQVTM, CDR2 ANQGSEA.

The rearrangement links TRBV6-1 to TRBJ1-3; the D gene is possibly TRBD1 (5 bases). This CDR3 contains 14 residues. Germline V gives CDR1 MNHNS, CDR2 SASEGT. The V gene lost 3 bases and the J gene lost 6 bases, with 12 bases spanning the gap. CDR3 protein: CASSEGPELNTIYF. DNA for the CDR3: TGTGCCAGCAGTGAGGGACCTGAACTAAACACCATATATTTT.

J is TRBJ2-2 and V is TRBV7-2; TRBD2 matches at 8 bases. J gave up 6 bases and V 1 base, and 4 bases lay outside the gene matches. Germline CDR1 SGHTA, CDR2 FQGNSA. The CDR3 runs to 15 residues. The CDR3 DNA follows: TGTGCCAGCAGCTTAGACGGGGGGGCCGCCGGGGAGCTGTTTTTT. As protein: CASSLDGGAAGELFF.

This chain connects TRBV7-7 to TRBJ2-5, with 16 bases identical to TRBD2. The germline CDR1 and CDR2 sequences are SSHAT and FNYEAQ (reference sequence). After removal of 5 bases from V and 1 base from J, the junction contained 4 bases not matched to a gene. The CDR3 length is 17 residues. CDR3 nucleotides: TGTGCCAGCAGCCCGGGGACTAGCGGGGGGGCCCAAGAGACCCAGTACTTC. It specifies CASSPGTSGGAQETQYF. The variable domain in full, completed from reference TRBV7-7 and TRBJ2-5, reads GAGVSQSPRYKVTKRGQDVTLRCDPISSHATLYWYQQALGQGPEFLTYFNYEAQPDKSGLPSDRFSAERPEGSISTLTIQRTEQRDSAMYRCASSPGTSGGAQETQYFGPGTRLLVL.

The chain is built from TRBV5-1 and TRBJ1-1, with 8 bases fitting TRBD1. Per germline, CDR1 SGHRS and CDR2 YFSETQ. The CDR3 contains 16 residues. After removal of 7 bases from V and 0 bases from J, the junction contained 11 bases not matched to a gene. This CDR3 reads CASVAGTGLMNTEAFF. The CDR3 bases are TGCGCCAGCGTTGCCGGGACAGGCTTGATGAACACTGAAGCTTTCTTT.

The chain recombines TRBV18 with TRBJ1-1; 9 positions agree with TRBD1. Germline CDR1 is KGHSH and CDR2 is LQKENI. The CDR3 has 15 residues. J gave up 0 bases and V 3 bases, and 2 bases lay outside the gene matches. CDR3 nucleotides: TGTGCCAGCTCACCGGGGACAGGGATGAACACTGAAGCTTTCTTT. This sequence encodes CASSPGTGMNTEAFF.

The rearrangement joins TRBV6-1 to TRBJ2-3; the D is unclear. CDR3 length equals 15 residues. Germline V gene lookup returns CDR1 MNHNS and CDR2 SASEGT. Trimming shortened V by 0 bases and J by 3 bases, and 10 bases separated the two germline ends. As DNA, the CDR3 is TGTGCCAGCAGTGAAGCACACCTATTGACAGATACGCAGTATTTT. This sequence encodes CASSEAHLLTDTQYF.